This T cell receptor (beta chain) was observed in a study of vaccination and CD4 T cells after COVID-19. Study in general: The cells were exposed to overlapping spike peptides originating from SARS-CoV-2, HCoV-NL63, HCoV-OC43 and HCoV-229E for stimulation. Controls had a CEFX pool, an HIV-1 Nef pool, or no peptide added.

The treatment was: approximately 10-day PBMC culture with coronavirus spike peptide pools or control peptides (ViraFEST assay). In germline, CDR1 is MNHNS, CDR2 SASEGT. The germline V and J ends were trimmed by 2 bases and 5 bases, with 12 bases remaining between them. The CDR3 spans 14 residues. The assay that was used to sequence DNA from cultured CD4+ T cells was the Oncomine TCR Beta short-read assay. Each CDR3 protein is one row after TCRdb ran MiXCR on the PCR reads. The table lists 20,000 to 25,000 distinct CDR3 sequences, 44% of them singletons. Worth noting for this clonotype: What it binds is not known.

Material: CD4+ T cells from blood, cultured in vitro, obtained before SARS-CoV-2 vaccination. This chain links TRBV6-1 with TRBJ2-5, with D possibly being TRBD2 (6 bases). The sequence derives from a human donor who received a COVID-19 vaccine. The CDR3 DNA reads TGTGCCAGCAGTGAATTACTAGCCGGGGAGACCCAGTACTTC. It specifies CASSELLAGETQYF.